The 13 T cell receptor beta chains below come from one sample, sequenced in a study of Graves' ophthalmopathy and Graves' hyperthyroidism. From RNA, the CDR3 regions of TCR beta chains were amplified and sequenced. Second-round multiplex PCR followed a first-round RT-PCR using HTBI primers. TCRdb re-derived calls from the multiplex PCR reads in MiXCR, one entry per CDR3 protein. The top ten clones hold around 2.4% of a sample with about 370,000 distinct CDR3 sequences, about 18% of them seen once. Specimen: peripheral blood. These receptors originate from an adult woman with stable Graves' hyperthyroidism.

In this sample, this clonotype turned up a few times. V and J are TRBV3-1 and TRBJ1-2; D gene uncertain. The V gene's germline CDR1 is LGHDT and CDR2 YNNKEL (reference sequence). The CDR3 covers 12 residues. Deletions cut 0 bases from V and 8 bases from J, with 7 bases between. The CDR3 coding sequence is TGTGCCAGCAGCCAAGATGCGGGGGGCTACACCTTC. Amino acid sequence: CASSQDAGGYTF.

The chain links TRBV2 to TRBJ2-7, with D perhaps matching TRBD1 (5 bases). Germline V lookup: CDR1 SNHLY, CDR2 FYNNEI. Trimming removed 5 bases at V and 3 bases at J, with 11 bases between. The CDR3 sequence is 13 residues long. The chain's CDR3 is CASSQQASYEQYF. CDR3 DNA: TGTGCCAGCAGTCAACAGGCGAGCTACGAGCAGTACTTC.

This clonotype was picked up one time. V usage is TRBV6-2 or TRBV6-3 and J usage is TRBJ2-7, with D possibly TRBD2 on 6 matching bases. Germline values: CDR1 MNHEY, CDR2 SVGEGT. Trimming took off 6 bases at V and 3 bases at J, with 15 bases between the two ends. The CDR3 loop spans 14 amino acids. The CDR3, as DNA: TGTGCCAGCAGCATCAGCGGGCGGGTCTACGAGCAGTACTTC. Translated, it gives CASSISGRVYEQYF.

This clonotype was seen repeatedly, ten times or more. The genes are TRBV11-3 and TRBJ2-7; 10 bases line up with TRBD2. Germline CDR1 and CDR2: SGHNT and YENEEA. This CDR3 contains 17 residues. Trimming at V came to 1 base and at J to 4 bases, leaving 10 bases not matched to a gene. Written as DNA, the CDR3 is TGTGCCAGCAGCTTAGGGTCGGCTAGCGGGAGTGGGTACGAGCAGTACTTC. Translation gives CASSLGSASGSGYEQYF. Using reference TRBV11-3 and TRBJ2-7 for the parts outside the CDR3, the full variable domain is EAGVVQSPRYKIIEKKQPVAFWCNPISGHNTLYWYLQNLGQGPELLIRYENEEAVDDSQLPKDRFSAERLKGVDSTLKIQPAELGDSAVYLCASSLGSASGSGYEQYFGPGTRLTVT.

This clonotype has ten or more counts. This chain joins TRBV29-1 and TRBJ1-2; 7 bases line up with TRBD1. The germline V gene has CDR1 SQVTM and CDR2 ANQGSEA. The CDR3 contains 13 residues. V was pared by 0 bases and J by 8 bases, with 6 bases of the junction left unmatched. For the CDR3, the DNA is TGCAGCGTTGAAGACCACAGGGGCGGGGGCTACACCTTC. Amino acids: CSVEDHRGGGYTF.

This clonotype was counted at least ten times. The junction does not match germline at one end; this may be a read error. The rearrangement joins TRBV12-3 or TRBV12-4 to TRBJ2-4; 10 bases are shared with TRBD2. The CDR3 runs to 18 residues. The CDR3 is CASSLRLAGARAKNIKYF. CDR3 nucleotides: TGTGCCAGCAGTTTGCGGCTAGCGGGAGCAAGGGCCAAAAACATTAAGTACTTC.

The table lists this clonotype with many counts. The chain links TRBV12-3 or TRBV12-4 to TRBJ2-7; possible D gene TRBD2, 6 bases. This CDR3 spans 14 amino acids. Trimming took off 6 bases at V and 4 bases at J, with 16 bases between the two ends. DNA for the CDR3: TGTGCCAGCAGCCAAACTAGCATGGGTTACGAGCAGTACTTC. This translates into CASSQTSMGYEQYF.

In this sample, this clonotype turned up many times. The rearrangement joins TRBV12-3 or TRBV12-4 to TRBJ1-6; no clear D gene. V lost 2 bases, J lost 8 bases, and 4 bases lay in between. The CDR3 totals 12 residues. CDR3 in amino acids: CASSLRDSPLHF. CDR3 DNA sequence: TGTGCCAGCAGTTTACGGGATTCACCCCTCCACTTT.

This clonotype showed up many times. The rearrangement uses TRBV27 and TRBJ2-7; 12 bases match TRBD1. The CDR3 has 17 residues. With 0 bases clipped from V and 1 base from J, the junction kept 4 bases outside the gene matches. The V gene's germline CDR1 is MNHEY and CDR2 SMNVEV (reference sequence). This chain's CDR3 is CASSLSGDRGPSYEQYF. The CDR3 nucleotides read TGTGCCAGCAGTTTATCGGGGGACAGGGGGCCTTCCTACGAGCAGTACTTC.

This clonotype was detected many times. The V and J genes are TRBV2 and TRBJ1-5; TRBD1 matches at 9 bases. The ends lost 5 bases at V and 6 bases at J; junction bases unmatched: 14. The CDR3 contains 17 residues. Per germline, CDR1 SNHLY and CDR2 FYNNEI. The CDR3 DNA reads TGTGCCAGCAGTACACCCCCGGGACAGGGCTTTCGTCAGCCCCAGCATTTT. Its translation is CASSTPPGQGFRQPQHF.

The sample holds many counts of this clonotype. This rearrangement joins TRBV6-5 to TRBJ2-7, with 8 bases aligning to TRBD2. This CDR3 spans 14 amino acids. Germline V CDR1 and CDR2: MNHEY, SVGAGI. The junction had 10 bases not matched to a gene; V was cut back by 10 bases and J by 2 bases. CDR3 in DNA: TGTGCCATACAACGAGCGGGAGCGCCCTACGAGCAGTACTTC. It codes for CAIQRAGAPYEQYF.

This clonotype has just a few counts. The chain combines TRBV20-1 with TRBJ1-5, with TRBD1 as a possible D gene (6 bases). V lost 2 bases, J lost 0 bases, and 8 bases lay in between. This CDR3 region has 14 residues. The germline CDR1 and CDR2 sequences are DFQATT and SNEGSKA (reference sequence). CDR3 amino acids: CSARQGYSNQPQHF. The CDR3 nucleotides read TGCAGTGCTAGACAGGGGTATAGCAATCAGCCCCAGCATTTT.

The chain recombines TRBV4-1 with TRBJ2-7, with 9 bases fitting TRBD1. The CDR3 totals 15 residues. The germline V gene encodes CDR1 MGHRA and CDR2 YSYEKL. J lost 0 bases, V lost 4 bases, and 4 bases had no gene match. CDR3 bases: TGCGCCAGCAGCCGGCCGGGACAGGGCTCCTACGAGCAGTACTTC. Translating it yields CASSRPGQGSYEQYF.